One sample yielded the 24 T cell receptor beta chains listed below, sequenced in a study of cytomegalovirus exposure and HLA in healthy donors. Use of 60 Vbeta and 13 Jbeta primers characterized the PCR. TCRdb's copy holds only in-frame clones and misses some; the assay was immunoSEQ multiplex PCR. The sample lists fewer than 250,000 clones; around 79% were seen once. Material for sequencing was PBMCs. Source of these receptors: a woman in her fifties or sixties in good health and CMV-seronegative.

In its sample, this clone was seen a few times. The chain joins TRBV15 to TRBJ1-2; 12 bases map to TRBD1. V lost 2 bases, J lost 4 bases, and 11 bases stayed unmatched. The CDR3 runs 18 residues. CDR1 and CDR2 from the germline V gene are LNHNV and YYDKDF (reference sequence). Written as DNA, the CDR3 is TGTGCCACCAGCAGAAGTACCGGGACAGGGGGCGCTGGCTATGGCTACACCTTC. Its protein is CATSRSTGTGGAGYGYTF.

The gene calls are TRBV27 and TRBJ1-5; D remains ambiguous. With 5 bases removed from V and 9 bases from J, the gap between germline ends came to 14 bases. Germline CDR1 MNHEY, CDR2 SMNVEV (reference sequence). This CDR3 region has 13 residues. Here the CDR3 reads CASSLQRDRPQHF. The CDR3 bases are TGTGCCAGCAGTCTCCAACGCGATCGGCCCCAGCATTTT.

The chain combines TRBV6-6 with TRBJ1-4; 7 positions agree with TRBD1. The ends lost 8 bases at V and 6 bases at J; junction bases unmatched: 12. Per germline, CDR1 MNHNY and CDR2 SVGAGI (reference sequence). This CDR3 is 15 amino acids long. The CDR3 is CASCSPGQADEKLFF. For the CDR3, the DNA is TGTGCCAGCTGTTCTCCCGGACAGGCGGATGAAAAACTGTTTTTT.

As DNA, the CDR3 is TGCGCCAGCAGCTCGGACAGGCCTACCTCCTACGAGCAGTACTTC. It yields the protein CASSSDRPTSYEQYF. The chain combines TRBV5-1 with TRBJ2-7, with 7 positions matching TRBD1. The J segment lost 0 bases and the V segment lost 3 bases, leaving 6 bases of the junction unmatched. Germline CDR1 SGHRS, CDR2 YFSETQ. The CDR3 contains 15 residues.

The V and J genes are TRBV19 and TRBJ2-7, with unresolved D. The CDR3 runs to 15 residues. CDR1 and CDR2 from the germline V gene are LNHDA and SQIVND (reference sequence). V dropped 2 bases and J dropped 2 bases, with 13 bases sitting between them. CDR3 in amino acids: CASSIISTLPYEQYF. CDR3 nucleotide sequence: TGTGCCAGTAGTATAATCTCCACGCTACCCTACGAGCAGTACTTC.

This chain connects TRBV18 to TRBJ1-5, with D maybe TRBD1 (6 bases). CDR3 length equals 14 residues. Trimming took 3 bases from V and 7 from J, leaving 13 bases between them. Germline assignment: CDR1 KGHSH and CDR2 LQKENI. CDR3 DNA sequence: TGTGCCAGCTCACCGGCAGCGAGGGGGCAGCCCCAGCATTTT. Its translation is CASSPAARGQPQHF.

This clone was counted only a few times. The J gene is TRBJ1-2, the V gene TRBV30; D is possibly TRBD1 (6 bases). Trimming took 2 bases from V and 7 from J, leaving 11 bases between them. This CDR3 has 12 amino acids. CDR1 and CDR2 (germline): GTSNPN, SVGIG (reference sequence). Here the CDR3 reads CAWSTTGFGYTF. For the CDR3, the DNA is TGTGCCTGGAGTACCACAGGGTTTGGCTACACCTTC.

In its sample, this clone was seen once. J is TRBJ1-2 and V is TRBV7-6; weak D call: TRBD1 (6 bases). The V gene lost 4 bases and the J gene lost 3 bases, with 15 bases spanning the gap. Germline V gene lookup returns CDR1 SGHVS and CDR2 FNYEAQ. This CDR3 spans 15 amino acids. The CDR3 DNA is TGTGCCAGCAGCTCCGGAGGCCCAGGGGACTATGGCTACACCTTC. This codes for CASSSGGPGDYGYTF.

The rearrangement links TRBV5-1 to TRBJ2-5; D is possibly TRBD2 (6 bases). The V gene lost 4 bases and the J gene lost 2 bases, with 18 bases spanning the gap. Germline values: CDR1 SGHRS, CDR2 YFSETQ. The CDR3 runs to 16 residues. CDR3 region: CASSRGGARGQETQYF. The CDR3 bases are TGCGCCAGCAGCCGGGGAGGCGCCCGGGGGCAAGAGACCCAGTACTTC.

The CDR3 region has the DNA TGTGCCAGCAGTCGGAGGGGCTACACCTTC. As protein: CASSRRGYTF. The J gene is TRBJ1-2, the V gene TRBV2; no firm D call. V was cut by 5 bases and J by 8 bases, with 6 bases left in between. The CDR3 totals 10 residues. The germline V gene encodes CDR1 SNHLY and CDR2 FYNNEI.

This chain links TRBV29-1 with TRBJ1-4; D is unresolved. This CDR3 spans 12 amino acids. In germline, CDR1 is SQVTM, CDR2 ANQGSEA. Trimming pared 4 bases from V and 5 bases from J, leaving 8 bases between. The CDR3 bases are TGCAGCGTTGTCGGACTAAATGAAAAACTGTTTTTT. This translates into CSVVGLNEKLFF.

In DNA, the CDR3 is TGTGCCAGCAGCGTAGGTGGGACAACCAACACCGGGGAGCTGTTTTTT. Its protein product is CASSVGGTTNTGELFF. The chain has TRBV9 and TRBJ2-2, with D possibly being TRBD1 (6 bases). V lost 0 bases and J lost 2, with 11 bases in between. CDR1 and CDR2 from the germline V gene are SGDLS and YYNGEE. CDR3 size: 16 residues.

Points on this clone: A read error may produce the germline difference seen at one junction end. The CDR3 region has the DNA TGTGCTAGCAGCTTAGGGGCCGGACACTTCGAGCAGTACTTC. Translation: CASSLGAGHFEQYF. V usage is TRBV7-7 and J usage is TRBJ2-7; TRBD1 is a possible D gene (5 bases). Germline CDR1 is SSHAT and CDR2 is FNYEAQ (reference sequence). The CDR3 loop spans 14 amino acids. Full variable domain (outside the CDR3, taken from reference TRBV7-7 and TRBJ2-7): GAGVSQSPRYKVTKRGQDVTLRCDPISSHATLYWYQQALGQGPEFLTYFNYEAQPDKSGLPSDRFSAERPEGSISTLTIQRTEQRDSAMYRCASSLGAGHFEQYFGPGTRLTVT.

The V gene is TRBV7-2, the J gene TRBJ2-1; 11 bases are shared with TRBD1. Germline CDR1 is SGHTA and CDR2 is FQGNSA. This CDR3 contains 16 residues. V lost 5 bases and J lost 3; bases outside the gene matches: 6. The CDR3 region has the DNA TGTGCCAGCAGCCCAAGGGGACAGGGGGACTACAATGAGCAGTTCTTC. It translates to CASSPRGQGDYNEQFF.

The chain links TRBV10-3 to TRBJ1-1; TRBD1 agrees at 12 bases. The J segment lost 7 bases and the V segment lost 2 bases, leaving 8 bases of the junction unmatched. The CDR3 length is 16 residues. In germline, CDR1 is ENHRY, CDR2 SYGVKD. The CDR3 is CAISEPAGTGGIEAFF. The CDR3 DNA follows: TGTGCCATCAGTGAGCCCGCCGGGACAGGGGGCATTGAAGCTTTCTTT.

The chain carries TRBV4-3 and TRBJ2-7; perhaps TRBD1 as D (6 bases). With 0 bases removed from V and 5 bases from J, the gap between germline ends came to 29 bases. Germline V lookup: CDR1 LGHNA, CDR2 YSLEER. The CDR3 is made up of 20 amino acids. The CDR3 is CASSQDLFLGSGTKIDEQYF. The DNA of the CDR3 is TGCGCCAGCAGCCAAGATCTGTTCTTGGGCTCCGGGACAAAAATTGACGAGCAGTACTTC.

The gene calls are TRBV7-2 and TRBJ2-7; TRBD2 matches at 8 bases. The CDR3 length is 16 residues. CDR1 and CDR2 from the germline V gene are SGHTA and FQGNSA. The trim removed 3 bases at V and 0 bases at J, leaving 7 bases unmatched. As DNA, the CDR3 is TGTGCCAGCAGCTTTACTAGCGGACTGATCTCCTACGAGCAGTACTTC. It specifies CASSFTSGLISYEQYF.

The chain recombines TRBV5-6 with TRBJ2-5; 12 bases fit TRBD2. Germline V lookup: CDR1 SGHDT, CDR2 YYEEEE. CDR3 length: 16 residues. Trimming took 4 bases from V and 9 from J; bases not matched to a gene: 13. In nucleotides, the CDR3 is TGTGCCAGCAGCCTAAGACTAGCGGGGGCCCCAAGAGCCCAGTACTTC. It codes for CASSLRLAGAPRAQYF.

The gene calls are TRBV5-1 and TRBJ2-3; tentatively, D is TRBD2 (6 bases). The length of the CDR3 is 15 residues. V dropped 6 bases and J dropped 2 bases, with 16 bases sitting between them. Germline V gene lookup returns CDR1 SGHRS and CDR2 YFSETQ. CDR3 DNA sequence: TGCGCCAGCACCCGGGACTCCCGGAACACAGATACGCAGTATTTT. Amino acid sequence: CASTRDSRNTDTQYF.

This chain connects TRBV5-5 to TRBJ2-1, with 8 bases lining up with TRBD2. V shed 3 bases and J 10 bases; nucleotides not matched to a gene: 12. The CDR3 length is 15 residues. Germline assignment: CDR1 SGHKS and CDR2 YYEKEE (reference sequence). This CDR3 reads CASSSPGLGSQEQFF. CDR3 coding DNA: TGTGCCAGCAGCTCGCCGGGACTAGGCTCCCAGGAGCAGTTCTTC.

The chain couples TRBV28 to TRBJ1-1, with 9 positions matching TRBD1. Germline V CDR1 and CDR2: MDHEN, SYDVKM. V shed 6 bases and J 5 bases; nucleotides not matched to a gene: 7. The CDR3 is made up of 14 amino acids. The CDR3 region is CASRSQGAGTEAFF. The CDR3 DNA follows: TGTGCCAGCAGATCACAGGGGGCAGGGACTGAAGCTTTCTTT. The full variable domain, with the rest looked up from reference TRBV28 and TRBJ1-1, is DVKVTQSSRYLVKRTGEKVFLECVQDMDHENMFWYRQDPGLGLRLIYFSYDVKMKEKGDIPEGYSVSREKKERFSLILESASTNQTSMYLCASRSQGAGTEAFFGQGTRLTVV.

Turning to this clone: One junction end does not reproduce the germline sequence, and a read error may be involved. The rearrangement joins TRBV7-9 to TRBJ1-1; the D gene is possibly TRBD1 (5 bases). The CDR3 has 13 residues. Germline loops: CDR1 SEHNR, CDR2 FQNEAQ (reference sequence). CDR3 nucleotides: TGTTCCAGCAGCTTAGCGCTGGGGGGGGTGGCTTTCTTT. Amino acids: CSSSLALGGVAFF.

This chain joins TRBV6-1 and TRBJ2-5, with 8 bases lining up with TRBD2. Germline V gives CDR1 MNHNS, CDR2 SASEGT. The CDR3 is 13 residues long. The trim removed 10 bases at V and 2 bases at J, leaving 6 bases unmatched. CDR3 protein: CAILTSAQETQYF. As DNA, the CDR3 is TGTGCCATCCTGACTAGCGCACAAGAGACCCAGTACTTC.

The J gene is TRBJ1-2, the V gene TRBV5-1; 9 bases match TRBD1. The CDR3 contains 15 residues. Germline CDR1 is SGHRS and CDR2 is YFSETQ. V trimming: 4 bases; J trimming: 7 bases; junction bases outside the gene matches: 11. The CDR3 spells CASSTGQGLLGGYTF. The CDR3 DNA reads TGCGCCAGCAGCACGGGACAGGGTTTGCTTGGTGGCTACACCTTC.